This T cell receptor (beta chain) was found in a study of post-analysis software for immune sequencing data. Turning to the study itself: Clinical courses comprised relapsing-remitting, secondary progressive and progressive-relapsing multiple sclerosis. Study-wide results and caveats: In patients, TRBV5-6, TRBV5-1 and TRBV20-1 belonged to roughly 5 TRBV segments found more frequently than in controls.

TCR beta cDNA libraries included unique molecular identifiers. TCRdb called the PCR reads again in MiXCR, with one record for every CDR3 protein. The sample records roughly 580,000 distinct CDR3 sequences, about 44% being singletons. As regards this clonotype: The antigen is undetermined.

The CDR3 sequence is 12 residues long. V was pared by 6 bases and J by 3 bases, with 8 bases between. Germline V lookup: CDR1 SEHNR, CDR2 FQNEAQ (reference sequence). V gene TRBV7-9 combines with J gene TRBJ2-5, with D uncertain. The clonotype was recovered from a girl aged 10-17 years with multiple sclerosis. The sample consisted of blood. CDR3 nucleotide sequence: TGTGCCAGCAGAACCAGAAAAGAGACCCAGTACTTC. Translation: CASRTRKETQYF.